Each of the 24 T cell receptor beta chains below was sequenced from the same sample in a study of blood T cells in healthy people across ages. Using a J-beta primer mix together with a sample-barcoded 5' primer, a second PCR was run for about 6 to 11 cycles. TCRdb re-called the 5' RACE reads with MiXCR, one entry per CDR3 protein. This sample has roughly 1,500,000 distinct CDR3 sequences; 42% occur once, and the top ten carry 7.9%. The sample was blood. The receptor set was obtained from a woman under 30 in good health.

This clonotype appeared a few times. The CDR3 coding sequence is TGTGCCAGCAGCCAAGGGACTAGTTTAGAGACCCAGTACTTC. Translation gives CASSQGTSLETQYF. The V and J genes are TRBV3-1 and TRBJ2-7; 7 bases fit TRBD2. The DNA matches TRBJ2-5 better at its end, which makes the J call doubtful. This CDR3 has 14 residues. CDR1 is LGHDT, CDR2 YNNKEL, per germline (reference sequence).

Only one count was recorded for this clonotype. A read error may produce the germline difference seen at one junction end. The chain employs TRBV3-1 and TRBJ1-1; D gene uncertain. CDR3 length: 13 amino acids. Germline CDR1 and CDR2: LGHDT and YNNKEL (reference sequence). Here the CDR3 DNA reads TGTGCCAGCAGCGTCGGCACGAACACTGAAGGTTTCTTT. This codes for CASSVGTNTEGFF.

The chain employs TRBV7-3 and TRBJ2-1, with 9 bases identical to TRBD1. From germline, CDR1 is SGHTA and CDR2 FQGTGA. Losses at the gene ends were 2 bases for V and 4 bases for J; bases not matched to a gene: 3. CDR3 length: 15 residues. Written as DNA, the CDR3 is TGTGCCAGCAGCTTACAGGGACAGGGTTACAATGAGCAGTTCTTC. Protein sequence: CASSLQGQGYNEQFF. The full variable domain, rest sourced from reference TRBV7-3 and TRBJ2-1, is GAGVSQTPSNKVTEKGKYVELRCDPISGHTALYWYRQSLGQGPEFLIYFQGTGAADDSGLPNDRFFAVRPEGSVSTLKIQRTERGDSAVYLCASSLQGQGYNEQFFGPGTRLTVL.

This clonotype was counted once. The J gene is TRBJ2-7, the V gene TRBV4-2, with D unclear. The CDR3 sequence is 17 residues long. Germline V CDR1 and CDR2: LGHNA, YNFKEQ. V was trimmed by 2 bases and J by 7 bases, leaving 24 bases between them. In nucleotides, the CDR3 is TGTGCCAGCAGCCAATACGGAGTCGCGAGCTCCTACAATGAGCAGTACTTC. Its protein is CASSQYGVASSYNEQYF.

The chain combines TRBV7-2 with TRBJ2-1; 9 positions match TRBD2. Per the germline V gene, CDR1 is SGHTA and CDR2 is FQGNSA. V dropped 3 bases and J dropped 8; count of bases not matched to a gene: 8. This CDR3 contains 15 residues. The CDR3 loop reads CASSLLTAGGDEQFF. Written as DNA, the CDR3 is TGTGCCAGCAGCTTGCTGACAGCGGGAGGCGATGAGCAGTTCTTC.

The chain combines TRBV21-1 with TRBJ2-3; whether TRBD1, the table's D call, matches the DNA was not checked. TRBV21-1 is designated a pseudogene. This CDR3 is built from 14 residues. CDR3 residues: CASSKGGRTDTQYF. The CDR3 nucleotides are TGTGCCAGCAGCAAAGGGGGCCGGACAGATACGCAGTATTTT.

The J gene is TRBJ2-7, the V gene TRBV20-1; perhaps TRBD2 as D (5 bases). The end of the DNA is better explained by TRBJ2-5, so the J call may be wrong. The length of the CDR3 is 14 residues. Germline CDR1 DFQATT, CDR2 SNEGSKA (reference sequence). For the CDR3, the DNA is TGCAGTGCTAGTGCTAGCAGCAAATCGGAGACCCAGTACTTC. Amino acid sequence: CSASASSKSETQYF.

V usage is TRBV10-3 and J usage is TRBJ2-7; 12 nucleotides align to TRBD2. CDR1 and CDR2 from the germline V gene are ENHRY and SYGVKD. V dropped 10 bases and J dropped 1; count of bases not matched to a gene: 8. CDR3 size: 15 residues. The CDR3 DNA follows: TGTGCCACTGGTTGGGGACTAGCGGGTTCCTACGAGCAGTACTTC. It translates to CATGWGLAGSYEQYF.

This clonotype was detected only a few times. The chain links TRBV20-1 to TRBJ2-1; the D is unclear. Trimming left V 3 bases short and J 4 bases short, with 16 bases between. There are 15 residues in the CDR3. Germline V gene sequence: CDR1 DFQATT, CDR2 SNEGSKA (reference sequence). This chain's CDR3 is CSARPRFPLYNEQFF. The CDR3 nucleotides are TGCAGTGCTAGGCCTCGGTTCCCTCTGTACAATGAGCAGTTCTTC.

This sequence joins TRBV9 and TRBJ2-5; D tentatively fits TRBD1 or TRBD2 (6 bases each). CDR1 and CDR2 from the germline V gene are SGDLS and YYNGEE. Trimming pared 0 bases from V and 4 bases from J, leaving 13 bases between. The CDR3 is 15 amino acids. The CDR3 spells CASSVASEGGETQYF. The CDR3, as DNA: TGTGCCAGCAGCGTAGCTTCCGAGGGGGGAGAGACCCAGTACTTC.

The rearrangement joins TRBV12-3 or TRBV12-4 to TRBJ2-2; D call uncertain. The CDR3 spans 13 residues. V was pared by 6 bases and J by 6 bases, with 11 bases between. The CDR3 protein is CASSKGASGELFF. In nucleotides, the CDR3 is TGTGCCAGCAGCAAGGGTGCATCCGGGGAGCTGTTTTTT.

This clonotype was seen ten or more times. The chain links TRBV12-3 or TRBV12-4 to TRBJ1-2, with D maybe TRBD1 (5 bases). V was shortened by 6 bases and J by 1 base, with 6 bases between the two germline ends. The CDR3 is made up of 12 amino acids. Written as DNA, the CDR3 is TGTGCCAGCAGACAGGTTAACTATGGCTACACCTTC. It codes for CASRQVNYGYTF.

The chain combines TRBV12-3 or TRBV12-4 with TRBJ1-1; 10 bases are shared with TRBD1. This CDR3 has 14 residues. V was pared by 7 bases and J by 5 bases, with 7 bases of the junction left unmatched. The CDR3 here is CASTPGQGLTEAFF. For the CDR3, the DNA is TGTGCCAGCACCCCGGGACAGGGGTTGACTGAAGCTTTCTTT.

The V gene is TRBV20-1, the J gene TRBJ2-5; D uncertain. TRBJ2-7 matches the DNA end more closely, so the J call is doubtful. Germline-derived CDR1 and CDR2 are DFQATT and SNEGSKA (reference sequence). The CDR3 is made up of 14 amino acids. The CDR3 nucleotides read TGCAGTGCTAGAGGAGGCCCAGAGTCCTACGAGCAGTACTTC. Protein product: CSARGGPESYEQYF.

This clonotype was seen only a few times. The rearrangement links TRBV27 to TRBJ2-7; TRBD2 aligns across 11 bases. The V gene end was trimmed by 8 bases and the J gene end by 4 bases; junction bases not matched to a gene: 4. The CDR3 runs to 13 residues. Germline V gives CDR1 MNHEY, CDR2 SMNVEV (reference sequence). Here the CDR3 DNA reads TGTGCCAGCGGACTAGCGGGCTTATACGAGCAGTACTTC. Its translation is CASGLAGLYEQYF.

The sample holds many counts of this clonotype. The chain uses TRBV28 and TRBJ2-7; D is uncertain. CDR3 length: 14 residues. V was cut by 6 bases and J by 0 bases, with 12 bases left in between. Germline assignment: CDR1 MDHEN and CDR2 SYDVKM. The CDR3 nucleotides are TGTGCCAGCAGCCCACCGAGTTTCTCCTACGAGCAGTACTTC. Amino acids: CASSPPSFSYEQYF. The full variable domain, completed using reference TRBV28 and TRBJ2-7, is DVKVTQSSRYLVKRTGEKVFLECVQDMDHENMFWYRQDPGLGLRLIYFSYDVKMKEKGDIPEGYSVSREKKERFSLILESASTNQTSMYLCASSPPSFSYEQYFGPGTRLTVT.

This clonotype was seen a few times. A read error may be the cause here, since a much bigger clone is one base away. The chain employs TRBV15 and TRBJ2-7; D is unclear. V shed 0 bases and J shed 6 bases, with 21 bases lying between them. The CDR3 totals 17 residues. In germline, CDR1 is LNHNV, CDR2 YYDKDF (reference sequence). The CDR3, as DNA: TGTGCCACCAGCAGAGAAACAGCTAACCCTGCGAGCTGCGAGCAGTACTTC. Amino acid sequence: CATSRETANPASCEQYF.

The rearrangement links TRBV4-1 to TRBJ2-1, with D uncertain. The CDR3 length is 17 residues. Germline V lookup: CDR1 MGHRA, CDR2 YSYEKL. The V end was cut by 1 base, the J end by 1 base, with 14 bases between. The CDR3 loop is CASSQGLPRDSYNEQFF. DNA for the CDR3: TGCGCCAGCAGCCAAGGCCTCCCAAGGGATTCCTACAATGAGCAGTTCTTC.

This clonotype was seen only a few times. The rearrangement links TRBV28 to TRBJ1-2; D unresolved. The V end lost 7 bases, the J end lost 6 bases, and 24 bases lay between the germline ends. Germline loops: CDR1 MDHEN, CDR2 SYDVKM. This CDR3 region has 16 residues. CDR3 sequence reads: CASTVRPGSGSNGYTF. The DNA of the CDR3 is TGTGCCAGCACCGTCCGACCGGGCTCCGGCTCGAATGGCTACACCTTC.

This clonotype was detected only once. The rearrangement links TRBV4-1 to TRBJ2-4; D is unclear. The J call may be in error: the DNA end matches TRBJ2-7 better. Germline CDR1 is MGHRA and CDR2 is YSYEKL. The CDR3 contains 15 residues. DNA for the CDR3: TGCGCCAGCAGCCAAACGGACGGTTCGGAGTACGAGCAGTACTTC. Translation gives CASSQTDGSEYEQYF.

The rearrangement uses TRBV6-5 and TRBJ2-7; D may correspond to TRBD1 or TRBD2 (5 bases each). There are 14 residues in the CDR3. Germline V gives CDR1 MNHEY, CDR2 SVGAGI. Deletions cut 2 bases from V and 4 bases from J, with 12 bases between. The CDR3 region has the DNA TGTGCCAGCAGTTACCTTGGGGACGCGTACGAGCAGTACTTC. The encoded protein is CASSYLGDAYEQYF.

The CDR3 is CASSPNPGLAGRETQYF. The CDR3 DNA sequence: TGTGCCAGCAGCCCAAACCCGGGACTAGCGGGTAGAGAGACCCAGTACTTC. J is TRBJ2-7 and V is TRBV9; the match to TRBD2 covers 12 bases. The J call may be incorrect, as the DNA end agrees better with TRBJ2-5. The CDR3 runs 17 residues. The V gene's germline CDR1 is SGDLS and CDR2 YYNGEE.

This sequence joins TRBV28 and TRBJ2-3; D remains ambiguous. V was trimmed by 6 bases and J by 4 bases, leaving 8 bases between them. Germline V gene sequence: CDR1 MDHEN, CDR2 SYDVKM. There are 12 residues in the CDR3. The CDR3 nucleotides read TGTGCCAGCAGGACTCTAGCAGATACGCAGTATTTT. This encodes CASRTLADTQYF.

The chain carries TRBV11-2 and TRBJ2-3, with D tentatively TRBD2 (6 bases). V lost 6 bases, J lost 2 bases, and 21 bases lay in between. Germline V CDR1 and CDR2: SGHAT, FQNNGV. This CDR3 region has 17 residues. This CDR3 is CASSDSFWASVTDTQYF. Written as DNA, the CDR3 is TGTGCCAGCAGTGACTCCTTTTGGGCTAGCGTCACAGATACGCAGTATTTT.